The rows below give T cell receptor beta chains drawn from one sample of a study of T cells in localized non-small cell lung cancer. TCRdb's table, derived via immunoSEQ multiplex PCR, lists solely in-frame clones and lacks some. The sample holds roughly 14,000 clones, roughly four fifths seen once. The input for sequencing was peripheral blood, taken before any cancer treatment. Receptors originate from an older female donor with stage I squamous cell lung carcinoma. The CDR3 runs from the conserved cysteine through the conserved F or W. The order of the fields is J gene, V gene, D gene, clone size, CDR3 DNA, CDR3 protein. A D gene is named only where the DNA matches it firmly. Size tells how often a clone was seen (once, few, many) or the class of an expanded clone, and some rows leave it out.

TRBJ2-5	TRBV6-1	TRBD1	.	TGTGCCAGCAGTGTCACAGGGGAAGAGACCCAGTACTTC	CASSVTGEETQYF
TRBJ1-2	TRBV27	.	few	TGTGCCAGCAGTTTTGCAGGGGATGGTGGCTATGGCTACACCTTC	CASSFAGDGGYGYTF
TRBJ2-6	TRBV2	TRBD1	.	TGTGCCAGCAGGGGACAGCCCTCGACAGGGGGCGCGGGATTTGGGGCCAACGTCCTGACTTTC	CASRGQPSTGGAGFGANVLTF
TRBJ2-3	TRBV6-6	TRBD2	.	TGTGCCGCAAACCCGGGACTAGCGCTACATTGGGATACGCAGTATTTT	CAANPGLALHWDTQYF
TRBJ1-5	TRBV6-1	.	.	TGTGCCAGCAGTGAAACAGGGATTAGCAATCAGCCCCAGCATTTT	CASSETGISNQPQHF
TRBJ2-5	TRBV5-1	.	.	TGCGCCAGCAGCTTGAACGTGGGTCAGTACCAAGAGACCCAGTACTTC	CASSLNVGQYQETQYF
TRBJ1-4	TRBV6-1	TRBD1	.	TGTGCCAGCAGAGCGAACAGGGGGGGTAATGAAAAACTGTTTTTT	CASRANRGGNEKLFF
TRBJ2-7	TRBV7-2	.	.	TGTGCCAGCAGCTTTGGTTTCAGCGAGCAGTACTTC	CASSFGFSEQYF
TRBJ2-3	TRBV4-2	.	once	TGTGCCAGCAGCCAAGATACCTATACGCAGTATTTT	CASSQDTYTQYF
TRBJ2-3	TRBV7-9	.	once	TGTGCCAGCAGCTTACTTTCAGATACGCAGTATTTT	CASSLLSDTQYF